These T cell receptor beta chains were read from a single sample in a study of tumor and adjacent non-tumor tissue in lung cancer. One entry per CDR3 protein results from TCRdb running MiXCR on the multiplex PCR reads. The data contain about 67,000 distinct CDR3 sequences, around 82% of them singletons. Sample: distant non-tumor lung tissue. These receptor sequences come from a man aged 55 to 70 with non-small cell lung cancer. Each CDR3 is given with its conserved first and last residue. The D gene is left open where the match is weak. Only part of the rows carry a size: once, few, many, or a class if the clone is expanded.

v_gene: TRBV29-1; d_gene: TRBD2; j_gene: TRBJ2-1; abundance: -; CDR3aa: CSVEHATSYNEHFF; CDR3nt: TGCAGCGTTGAACACGCGACTAGCTACAATGAGCACTTCTTC
v_gene: TRBV6-5; d_gene: TRBD2; j_gene: TRBJ2-2; abundance: -; CDR3aa: CASSLSGMGDTGELFF; CDR3nt: TGTGCCAGCAGTCTTAGCGGGATGGGAGACACCGGGGAGCTGTTTTTT
v_gene: TRBV12-3/TRBV12-4; d_gene: TRBD2; j_gene: TRBJ2-1; abundance: -; CDR3aa: CTSSLPQRDHNEQSF; CDR3nt: TGTACCAGCAGTTTACCTCAGCGGGACCATAATGAGCAGTCCTTC
v_gene: TRBV14; d_gene: -; j_gene: TRBJ2-1; abundance: -; CDR3aa: CASSQDNHGHGQFF; CDR3nt: TGTGCCAGCAGCCAAGATAATCATGGCCATGGGCAGTTCTTC
v_gene: TRBV6-1; d_gene: -; j_gene: TRBJ1-2; abundance: -; CDR3aa: CASSPDPANNGYTF; CDR3nt: TGTGCCAGCAGCCCGGATCCAGCTAACAATGGCTACACCTTC
v_gene: TRBV6-5; d_gene: -; j_gene: TRBJ2-5; abundance: -; CDR3aa: CASNPSRGKESQYF; CDR3nt: TGTGCCAGCAATCCGTCCCGGGGCAAAGAGTCCCAGTACTTC
v_gene: TRBV5-4; d_gene: -; j_gene: TRBJ2-7; abundance: -; CDR3aa: CARSLELGHEQHF; CDR3nt: TGTGCCAGAAGCTTGGAACTAGGCCACGAGCAGCACTTC
v_gene: TRBV5-1; d_gene: -; j_gene: TRBJ2-7; abundance: -; CDR3aa: CTSSLRADWDLVPYEQYF; CDR3nt: TGCACCAGCAGCTTGAGGGCCGATTGGGACCTGGTTCCTTACGAGCAGTACTTC
v_gene: TRBV5-1; d_gene: -; j_gene: TRBJ2-7; abundance: -; CDR3aa: CASSLRACWDLVPYEQYF; CDR3nt: TGTGCCAGCAGCTTGAGGGCCTGTTGGGACCTGGTTCCTTACGAGCAGTACTTC
v_gene: TRBV6-6; d_gene: -; j_gene: TRBJ1-1; abundance: -; CDR3aa: CVSSMDHIEAFF; CDR3nt: TGTGTCAGCAGTATGGACCACATTGAAGCTTTCTTT
v_gene: TRBV29-1; d_gene: TRBD2; j_gene: TRBJ2-3; abundance: once; CDR3aa: CSVGAGGIGDTDTQYF; CDR3nt: TGCAGTGTTGGAGCGGGAGGCATTGGAGACACAGATACGCAGTATTTT
v_gene: TRBV29-1; d_gene: -; j_gene: TRBJ1-1; abundance: -; CDR3aa: CSESGARDTEAFF; CDR3nt: TGCAGCGAATCAGGGGCGAGGGATACTGAAGCCTTCTTT
v_gene: TRBV6-6; d_gene: -; j_gene: TRBJ2-2; abundance: -; CDR3aa: CTSSYLAANTGELFF; CDR3nt: TGTACCAGCAGTTACTTAGCAGCGAACACCGGGGAACTGTTTTTT
v_gene: TRBV5-6; d_gene: -; j_gene: TRBJ2-7; abundance: -; CDR3aa: CANACGIYEQYF; CDR3nt: TGTGCCAACGCGTGCGGGATCTACGAGCAGTACTTC
v_gene: TRBV12-3/TRBV12-4; d_gene: -; j_gene: TRBJ1-5; abundance: -; CDR3aa: CANSFWVTSTDTQHF; CDR3nt: TGTGCCAACAGTTTTTGGGTCACAAGCACAGATACGCAGCATTTT
v_gene: TRBV29-1; d_gene: -; j_gene: TRBJ2-2; abundance: -; CDR3aa: CSSYPRVGAGELFF; CDR3nt: TGCAGCTCCTACCCCAGGGTCGGGGCCGGGGAACTGTTTTTT
v_gene: TRBV11-2; d_gene: -; j_gene: TRBJ2-1; abundance: -; CDR3aa: CASSPYSSFYNEQFF; CDR3nt: TGTGCCAGTAGCCCTTACTCCAGCTTCTACAATGAGCAGTTCTTC